These 27 T cell receptor beta chains were sequenced from one sample in a study of control samples from healthy donors and cancer patients. TCRdb's copy holds only in-frame clones and misses some; the assay was immunoSEQ multiplex PCR. The sample shows over 80,000 clones, approximately 82% of them seen only once. The sample taken for sequencing was blood. These TCRs come from a man between 60 and 75 years old in good health.

The chain has TRBV7-8 and TRBJ2-5; either TRBD1 or TRBD2 may fit D (6 bases each). Trimming took 1 base from V and 5 from J, leaving 11 bases between them. The CDR3 consists of 14 residues. CDR1 is SGHVS and CDR2 is FQNEAQ in the germline V gene. Here the CDR3 reads CASSLGGARETQYF. The CDR3 DNA follows: TGTGCCAGCAGCTTAGGGGGGGCCCGGGAGACCCAGTACTTC.

The chain is built from TRBV7-8 and TRBJ2-3, with 8 bases fitting TRBD2. CDR1 is SGHVS and CDR2 is FQNEAQ in the germline V gene. This CDR3 is built from 18 residues. With V trimmed by 5 bases and J by 1 base, 14 bases remained unmatched. The CDR3 protein is CASSPARGRGGRTDTQYF. DNA of the CDR3: TGTGCCAGCAGCCCGGCCAGGGGCCGGGGGGGACGCACAGATACGCAGTATTTT.

The V and J genes are TRBV6-4 and TRBJ1-1, with 8 bases identical to TRBD1. From germline, CDR1 is MRHNA and CDR2 SNTAGT. Trimming took 10 bases from V and 3 from J; bases not matched to a gene: 19. The CDR3 loop spans 17 amino acids. Written as DNA, the CDR3 is TGTGCCACCACAGTGAACCCCTACACAGGGGGTGACACTGAAGCTTTCTTT. It specifies CATTVNPYTGGDTEAFF.

The sample holds a few counts of this clone. The J gene is TRBJ1-1, the V gene TRBV2; tentative D call: TRBD1 (5 bases). Trimming pared 10 bases from V and 2 bases from J, leaving 17 bases between. The length of the CDR3 is 14 residues. Per the germline V gene, CDR1 is SNHLY and CDR2 is FYNNEI. CDR3 sequence: CATQGTGTNTEAFF. CDR3 DNA sequence: TGTGCCACCCAAGGGACGGGAACCAACACTGAAGCTTTCTTT.

V is TRBV7-6 and J is TRBJ1-3; 7 bases agree with TRBD1. J lost 4 bases, V lost 8 bases, and 2 bases had no gene match. The germline V gene has CDR1 SGHVS and CDR2 FNYEAQ. This CDR3 has 12 amino acids. Here the CDR3 DNA reads TGTGCCAGCGGGACAGTAGGAAACACCATATATTTT. It is translated as CASGTVGNTIYF. The full variable domain, in which reference TRBV7-6 and TRBJ1-3 provide the parts outside the CDR3, is GAGVSQSPRYKVTKRGQDVALRCDPISGHVSLYWYRQALGQGPEFLTYFNYEAQQDKSGLPNDRFSAERPEGSISTLTIQRTEQRDSAMYRCASGTVGNTIYFGEGSWLTVV.

V gene TRBV5-1 combines with J gene TRBJ2-7, with D perhaps given as TRBD1 or TRBD2 (5 bases each). Trimming pared 0 bases from V and 6 bases from J, leaving 16 bases between. The CDR3 runs to 15 residues. CDR1 SGHRS and CDR2 YFSETQ come from the germline V gene. In DNA form, the CDR3 reads TGCGCCAGCAGCTTGGAGGGCCCCCAGAGGGGCGAGCAGTACTTC. Translating gives CASSLEGPQRGEQYF.

In this sample, this clone turned up a few times. The chain links TRBV19 to TRBJ1-5, with D perhaps TRBD1 (6 bases). The CDR3 loop spans 14 amino acids. Deletions cut 6 bases from V and 9 bases from J, with 18 bases between. From germline, CDR1 is LNHDA and CDR2 SQIVND (reference sequence). The CDR3 sequence: CASSPGASLGPQHF. CDR3 bases: TGTGCCAGTAGCCCGGGGGCGTCCCTCGGGCCCCAGCATTTT.

This sequence joins TRBV15 and TRBJ2-2; D may be TRBD2 (5 bases). CDR3 size: 15 residues. Germline V gives CDR1 LNHNV, CDR2 YYDKDF (reference sequence). V was cut by 3 bases and J by 4 bases, with 12 bases left in between. CDR3: CATSSGGWSTGELFF. CDR3 coding DNA: TGTGCCACCAGCAGTGGAGGATGGTCCACCGGGGAGCTGTTTTTT.

The rearrangement uses TRBV5-1 and TRBJ1-4, with a weak D call TRBD1 (6 bases). The CDR3 totals 15 residues. V shed 0 bases and J shed 10 bases, with 16 bases lying between them. Germline V lookup: CDR1 SGHRS, CDR2 YFSETQ. CDR3 DNA sequence: TGCGCCAGCAGCTTGGCCATGGGGGCGAACGGAAAACTGTTTTTT. Amino acids: CASSLAMGANGKLFF.

V gene TRBV7-6 combines with J gene TRBJ2-3; D unresolved. Germline V lookup: CDR1 SGHVS, CDR2 FNYEAQ. The ends were cut back, 2 bases at V and 1 base at J, with 10 bases in the middle. This CDR3 spans 15 amino acids. The CDR3 nucleotides read TGTGCCAGCAGCTTATCGTTTGGGGGCACAGATACGCAGTATTTT. It translates to CASSLSFGGTDTQYF. Filled out from reference TRBV7-6 and TRBJ2-3, the complete variable domain reads GAGVSQSPRYKVTKRGQDVALRCDPISGHVSLYWYRQALGQGPEFLTYFNYEAQQDKSGLPNDRFSAERPEGSISTLTIQRTEQRDSAMYRCASSLSFGGTDTQYFGPGTRLTVL.

This chain uses TRBV4-2 with TRBJ2-2, with 16 bases lining up with TRBD2. Germline values: CDR1 LGHNA, CDR2 YNFKEQ. The CDR3 is 20 amino acids. The ends lost 0 bases at V and 2 bases at J; junction bases unmatched: 6. The CDR3 DNA reads TGTGCCAGCAGCCAAGAGGGGACTAGCGGGGGGGCGCTCAACACCGGGGAGCTGTTTTTT. Protein product: CASSQEGTSGGALNTGELFF.

This rearrangement joins TRBV2 to TRBJ2-1; D ambiguous. Germline values: CDR1 SNHLY, CDR2 FYNNEI. CDR3 length: 13 residues. Trimming cost V 0 bases and J 9 bases, with 9 bases left between them. The CDR3 region is CASSEALAGEQFF. CDR3 sequence (DNA): TGTGCCAGCAGTGAAGCATTGGCAGGTGAGCAGTTCTTC.

The V and J genes are TRBV6-5 and TRBJ1-2; unclear D gene. Germline CDR1 MNHEY, CDR2 SVGAGI. V dropped 5 bases and J dropped 0 bases, with 7 bases sitting between them. The CDR3 loop spans 13 amino acids. CDR3 nucleotides: TGTGCCAGCAGTCAAACACCTAACTATGGCTACACCTTC. Translating gives CASSQTPNYGYTF.

V is TRBV12-3 or TRBV12-4 and J is TRBJ2-7, with a possible D match to TRBD2 (6 bases). Trimming left V 3 bases short and J 1 base short, with 7 bases between. This CDR3 contains 13 residues. DNA for the CDR3: TGTGCCAGCAGTTTTGGAGGGTCCTACGAGCAGTACTTC. It specifies CASSFGGSYEQYF.

The J gene is TRBJ2-5, the V gene TRBV3-1 (or the pseudogene TRBV3-2), with D maybe TRBD2 (6 bases). Trimming stripped 0 bases from V and 1 base from J, with 12 bases between. Germline lookup yields CDR1 LGHDT and CDR2 YNNKEL (reference sequence). There are 16 residues in the CDR3. CDR3 in amino acids: CASSQDIGSAQETQYF. The CDR3 DNA reads TGTGCCAGCAGCCAAGATATCGGGAGCGCCCAAGAGACCCAGTACTTC.

Only one count was recorded for this clone. The CDR3 here is CASSGISGLMNTEAFF. CDR3 in DNA: TGTGCCAGCAGCGGTATTAGTGGGCTGATGAACACTGAAGCTTTCTTT. The chain recombines TRBV7-9 with TRBJ1-1; D not certain. Germline V lookup: CDR1 SEHNR, CDR2 FQNEAQ (reference sequence). The CDR3 has 16 residues. V shed 5 bases and J shed 0 bases, with 16 bases lying between them.

The chain employs TRBV14 and TRBJ2-1; D is ambiguous. CDR3 length: 14 residues. CDR1 SGHDN and CDR2 FVKESK come from the germline V gene. Trimming took 0 bases from V and 9 from J, leaving 12 bases between them. The CDR3 region is CASSQETAVGEQFF. As DNA, the CDR3 is TGTGCCAGCAGCCAAGAGACCGCTGTGGGTGAGCAGTTCTTC. The complete variable domain, with remaining parts taken from reference TRBV14 and TRBJ2-1, reads EAGVTQFPSHSVIEKGQTVTLRCDPISGHDNLYWYRRVMGKEIKFLLHFVKESKQDESGMPNNRFLAERTGGTYSTLKVQPAELEDSGVYFCASSQETAVGEQFFGPGTRLTVL.

This chain links TRBV2 with TRBJ2-7; 8 nucleotides match TRBD1. Germline V gene data show CDR1 as SNHLY and CDR2 as FYNNEI. V gave up 8 bases and J gave up 7 bases; unmatched junction bases: 7. CDR3 length: 12 residues. Here the CDR3 reads CASGGRGQEQYF. The CDR3 DNA sequence: TGTGCCAGCGGGGGCAGGGGGCAAGAGCAGTACTTC.

DNA for the CDR3: TGCGCCAGCAGCCCGACAGGGGCCCACGAGCAGTACTTC. Its translation: CASSPTGAHEQYF. This chain uses TRBV5-1 with TRBJ2-7; 8 bases are a match to TRBD1. Germline CDR1 SGHRS, CDR2 YFSETQ. The CDR3 runs 13 residues. The trim removed 4 bases at V and 5 bases at J, leaving 5 bases unmatched.

V is TRBV2 and J is TRBJ2-4; a weak D match, TRBD1 (5 bases). V lost 6 bases and J 0 bases, leaving 12 bases between the germline ends. There are 15 residues in the CDR3. The germline CDR1 and CDR2 sequences are SNHLY and FYNNEI. CDR3 bases: TGTGCCAGCAGCCTGGACATTGCAGCCAAAAACATTCAGTACTTC. Amino acids: CASSLDIAAKNIQYF.

This clone was detected only a few times. The chain couples TRBV3-1 (or the pseudogene TRBV3-2) to TRBJ2-1, with TRBD2 as a possible D gene (5 bases). The germline CDR1 and CDR2 sequences are LGHDT and YNNKEL (reference sequence). This CDR3 contains 13 residues. The V gene lost 2 bases and the J gene lost 9 bases, with 11 bases spanning the gap. In DNA form, the CDR3 reads TGTGCCAGCAGCCAACGACTATCTGGTGAGCAGTTCTTC. Translating gives CASSQRLSGEQFF.

The chain carries TRBV28 and TRBJ1-4; D uncertain. This CDR3 region has 14 residues. The V gene lost 5 bases and the J gene lost 6 bases, with 13 bases spanning the gap. Germline V gene lookup returns CDR1 MDHEN and CDR2 SYDVKM. CDR3 amino acids: CASSTHRSYEKLFF. CDR3 DNA: TGTGCCAGCAGTACGCACCGGTCCTATGAAAAACTGTTTTTT.

In its sample, this clone was seen a few times. V gene TRBV18 combines with J gene TRBJ2-7; D call uncertain. V lost 3 bases to trimming and J lost 2 bases, with 14 bases between them. Germline CDR1 and CDR2: KGHSH and LQKENI. This CDR3 has 15 amino acids. In DNA, the CDR3 is TGTGCCAGCTCACCTTCTCCGGTATCAACCTACGAGCAGTACTTC. Translation gives CASSPSPVSTYEQYF.

The chain joins TRBV2 to TRBJ2-1; unclear D gene. V was cut by 4 bases and J by 5 bases, with 3 bases left in between. The CDR3 has 11 residues. Germline V lookup: CDR1 SNHLY, CDR2 FYNNEI. The CDR3 loop reads CASSADNEQFF. DNA of the CDR3: TGTGCCAGCAGTGCAGACAATGAGCAGTTCTTC.

V and J are TRBV28 and TRBJ2-7; the D is unclear. Per germline, CDR1 MDHEN and CDR2 SYDVKM. V was pared by 4 bases and J by 6 bases, with 4 bases between. The CDR3 loop spans 10 amino acids. The CDR3, as DNA: TGTGCCAGCAGTTCGTTCGAGCAGTACTTC. This translates into CASSSFEQYF.

This clone was seen only once. The CDR3 loop reads CASRPGGRNEQFF. The DNA of the CDR3 is TGTGCCAGCCGCCCTGGGGGCAGGAATGAGCAGTTCTTC. This sequence joins TRBV28 and TRBJ2-1; D might be TRBD1 (6 bases). The V gene lost 8 bases and the J gene lost 7 bases, with 15 bases spanning the gap. This CDR3 contains 13 residues. Germline values: CDR1 MDHEN, CDR2 SYDVKM.

V usage is TRBV5-4 and J usage is TRBJ2-1; perhaps TRBD1 as D (5 bases). This CDR3 is 15 amino acids long. Germline V gives CDR1 SGHNT, CDR2 YYREEE (reference sequence). The V end lost 5 bases, the J end lost 4 bases, and 16 bases lay between the germline ends. The CDR3 nucleotides are TGTGCCAGCAGTCGCCCAGGGTCTTATTACAATGAGCAGTTCTTC. Its translation: CASSRPGSYYNEQFF.